The 26 T cell receptor beta chains below were found in one sample sequenced in a study of PD-L1 blockade in urothelial cancer. The protocol was immunoSEQ multiplex PCR, while the TCRdb copy is restricted to in-frame clones and leaves out a portion. The sample has about 30,000 clones; roughly 87% are singletons. This sample's time point: peripheral blood 6 weeks after treatment start. Here the sequenced sample was PBMCs, taken around atezolizumab (anti-PD-L1) treatment. These receptors all come from a man older than 75 with urothelial cancer.

The chain recombines TRBV7-2 with TRBJ2-5, with a tentative D call TRBD2 (5 bases). Germline-derived CDR1 and CDR2 are SGHTA and FQGNSA. There are 13 residues in the CDR3. Trimming removed 1 base at V and 10 bases at J, with 13 bases between. CDR3 region: CASSLDAARDQYF. The CDR3 DNA follows: TGTGCCAGCAGCTTAGACGCGGCCCGGGACCAGTACTTC.

This clone was detected once. The chain joins TRBV19 to TRBJ2-7; weak D call: TRBD2 (5 bases). Germline-derived CDR1 and CDR2 are LNHDA and SQIVND (reference sequence). The CDR3 has 15 residues. The V and J ends lost 3 bases and 0 bases respectively, with 12 bases between them. The CDR3 spells CASSISIGGSYEQYF. As DNA, the CDR3 is TGTGCCAGTAGTATCAGTATTGGAGGCTCCTACGAGCAGTACTTC.

This chain joins TRBV10-3 and TRBJ1-1; D not certain. From germline, CDR1 is ENHRY and CDR2 SYGVKD. The CDR3 has 14 amino acids. The V gene lost 3 bases and the J gene lost 4 bases, with 12 bases spanning the gap. Written as DNA, the CDR3 is TGTGCCATCAGTGATTGGGCGGAGGCCACTGAAGCTTTCTTT. This codes for CAISDWAEATEAFF.

The chain recombines TRBV5-1 with TRBJ2-7; 7 positions agree with TRBD2. V trimming: 0 bases; J trimming: 3 bases; junction bases outside the gene matches: 6. This CDR3 has 15 amino acids. Germline V lookup: CDR1 SGHRS, CDR2 YFSETQ. CDR3 region: CASSLAYGLDYEQYF. Here the CDR3 DNA reads TGCGCCAGCAGCTTGGCATATGGACTAGACTACGAGCAGTACTTC.

This chain links TRBV6-5 with TRBJ1-1, with 8 positions matching TRBD1. The CDR3 spans 11 residues. V gave up 6 bases and J gave up 8 bases; unmatched junction bases: 2. The germline gives CDR1 MNHEY, CDR2 SVGAGI. The CDR3 spells CASRTGAEAFF. The CDR3 DNA reads TGTGCCAGCAGGACAGGGGCGGAAGCTTTCTTT.

DNA for the CDR3: TGTGCCAGCAGCTTAGTTTTTATACCTACCTATGGCTACACCTTC. Amino acid sequence: CASSLVFIPTYGYTF. This chain connects TRBV7-2 to TRBJ1-2; D is unclear. V dropped 1 base and J dropped 4 bases, with 13 bases sitting between them. Germline V CDR1 and CDR2: SGHTA, FQGNSA. This CDR3 spans 15 amino acids.

This chain links TRBV6-1 with TRBJ2-1; 7 bases line up with TRBD1. Germline V gene sequence: CDR1 MNHNS, CDR2 SASEGT. This CDR3 contains 14 residues. Trimming removed 6 bases from V and 8 bases from J; junction bases left unmatched: 10. CDR3 protein: CASSPRDSRDEQFF. Written as DNA, the CDR3 is TGTGCCAGCAGCCCTCGGGACAGCCGGGATGAGCAGTTCTTC.

This rearrangement joins TRBV11-2 to TRBJ2-5; 11 bases align to TRBD2. V dropped 1 base and J dropped 5; count of bases not matched to a gene: 9. CDR1 SGHAT and CDR2 FQNNGV come from the germline V gene. CDR3 length: 17 amino acids. The CDR3 here is CASSLGEASGRHETQYF. CDR3 nucleotides: TGTGCCAGCAGCTTAGGAGAGGCTAGCGGGAGGCACGAGACCCAGTACTTC.

V is TRBV4-1 and J is TRBJ2-7; 8 bases map to TRBD1. CDR3 length: 15 amino acids. The germline CDR1 and CDR2 sequences are MGHRA and YSYEKL. V dropped 8 bases and J dropped 5; count of bases not matched to a gene: 14. The CDR3 region has the DNA TGCGCCAGCGGTCTCCTACCGACAGGGGTCCACGAGCAGTACTTC. This translates into CASGLLPTGVHEQYF.

CDR3 amino acids: CASSEGTGAYEQYF. The CDR3 bases are TGTGCCAGCAGCGAAGGGACAGGGGCCTACGAGCAGTACTTC. The chain employs TRBV9 and TRBJ2-7, with 10 positions matching TRBD1. The CDR3 length is 14 residues. CDR1 is SGDLS and CDR2 is YYNGEE in the germline V gene. The J segment lost 2 bases and the V segment lost 3 bases, leaving 2 bases of the junction unmatched.

The rearrangement links TRBV7-9 to TRBJ1-1; TRBD1 matches at 7 bases. This CDR3 has 14 residues. With V trimmed by 6 bases and J by 6 bases, 10 bases remained unmatched. Germline V gene data show CDR1 as SEHNR and CDR2 as FQNEAQ (reference sequence). The CDR3 DNA is TGTGCCAGCAGATCGACAGGGCCCCGCTCTGAAGCTTTCTTT. Protein product: CASRSTGPRSEAFF. Variable domain in full (rest from reference TRBV7-9 and TRBJ1-1): DTGVSQNPRHKITKRGQNVTFRCDPISEHNRLYWYRQTLGQGPEFLTYFQNEAQLEKSRLLSDRFSAERPKGSFSTLEIQRTEQGDSAMYLCASRSTGPRSEAFFGQGTRLTVV.

The chain recombines TRBV27 with TRBJ2-1; 11 bases are shared with TRBD1. The CDR3 covers 14 residues. The V and J ends lost 5 bases and 6 bases, in that order; junction bases with no gene match: 3. CDR1 is MNHEY and CDR2 is SMNVEV in the germline V gene (reference sequence). As DNA, the CDR3 is TGTGCCAGCAGTCCGGGGACAGGGGGCAATGAGCAGTTCTTC. Amino acid sequence: CASSPGTGGNEQFF.

The CDR3: CASSLGTKNIDEQFF. As DNA, the CDR3 is TGTGCCAGCAGCTTAGGAACTAAAAATATAGATGAGCAGTTCTTC. The chain has TRBV11-3 and TRBJ2-1; unclear D gene. V gave up 1 base and J gave up 8 bases, with 15 bases separating them. The CDR3 has 15 amino acids. CDR1 and CDR2 from the germline V gene are SGHNT and YENEEA.

The rearrangement links TRBV30 to TRBJ1-2, with unresolved D. In germline, CDR1 is GTSNPN, CDR2 SVGIG (reference sequence). Trimming pared 2 bases from V and 6 bases from J, leaving 13 bases between. The CDR3 consists of 13 residues. Here the CDR3 DNA reads TGTGCCTGGAGTAGGGAGGGAATCAATGGCTACACCTTC. Translating gives CAWSREGINGYTF.

The table lists this clone with a few counts. The genes are TRBV18 and TRBJ1-3; 12 bases align to TRBD1. The J segment lost 2 bases and the V segment lost 2 bases, leaving 4 bases of the junction unmatched. The CDR3 contains 17 residues. CDR1 is KGHSH and CDR2 is LQKENI in the germline V gene. The CDR3 reads CASSPEWDRGPGNTIYF. CDR3 nucleotide sequence: TGTGCCAGCTCACCAGAATGGGACAGGGGGCCTGGAAACACCATATATTTT.

The chain joins TRBV19 to TRBJ1-5; TRBD1 agrees at 8 bases. This CDR3 has 13 residues. The V and J ends lost 6 bases and 7 bases, in that order; junction bases with no gene match: 5. The V gene's germline CDR1 is LNHDA and CDR2 SQIVND (reference sequence). This CDR3 is CASRKQGEQPQHF. CDR3 coding DNA: TGTGCCAGTAGAAAACAGGGGGAACAGCCCCAGCATTTT.

The chain is built from TRBV5-1 and TRBJ2-5, with D perhaps matching TRBD1 (6 bases). The CDR3 consists of 14 residues. V was trimmed by 3 bases and J by 2 bases, leaving 11 bases between them. Germline V gene sequence: CDR1 SGHRS, CDR2 YFSETQ. CDR3: CASSSNRVQETQYF. The CDR3 DNA reads as TGCGCCAGCAGCTCCAACAGGGTTCAAGAGACCCAGTACTTC.

The chain carries TRBV6-6 and TRBJ1-1; D may be TRBD1 (5 bases). Trimming removed 8 bases at V and 11 bases at J, with 21 bases between. The CDR3 runs to 13 residues. Looked up from germline, CDR1 is MNHNY and CDR2 is SVGAGI (reference sequence). The CDR3 bases are TGTGCCAGCTCCGAAGCAGGACCCAACAGGGCTTTCTTT. This gives the protein CASSEAGPNRAFF.

J is TRBJ2-7 and V is TRBV5-1; D is possibly TRBD1 (5 bases). The germline V gene has CDR1 SGHRS and CDR2 YFSETQ. The CDR3 contains 14 residues. The V end was cut by 0 bases, the J end by 3 bases, with 10 bases between. CDR3 sequence: CASSLAPGNYEQYF. The CDR3 DNA follows: TGCGCCAGCAGCTTGGCTCCAGGGAACTACGAGCAGTACTTC. The whole variable domain, remainder taken from reference TRBV5-1 and TRBJ2-7, is KAGVTQTPRYLIKTRGQQVTLSCSPISGHRSVSWYQQTPGQGLQFLFEYFSETQRNKGNFPGRFSGRQFSNSRSEMNVSTLELGDSALYLCASSLAPGNYEQYFGPGTRLTVT.

The chain has TRBV5-1 and TRBJ2-5, with 8 bases that match TRBD2. This CDR3 region has 16 residues. V shed 5 bases and J 1 base; nucleotides not matched to a gene: 10. Germline values: CDR1 SGHRS, CDR2 YFSETQ. The DNA of the CDR3 is TGCGCCAGCAGGGTATCCCCCGGGGGGGGCCAAGAGACCCAGTACTTC. Amino acid sequence: CASRVSPGGGQETQYF. The full variable domain, its missing parts supplied by reference TRBV5-1 and TRBJ2-5, is KAGVTQTPRYLIKTRGQQVTLSCSPISGHRSVSWYQQTPGQGLQFLFEYFSETQRNKGNFPGRFSGRQFSNSRSEMNVSTLELGDSALYLCASRVSPGGGQETQYFGPGTRLLVL.

J is TRBJ2-3 and V is TRBV12-5; 9 bases agree with TRBD2. The V gene end was trimmed by 3 bases and the J gene end by 8 bases; junction bases not matched to a gene: 24. The CDR3 runs 20 residues. CDR1 and CDR2 from the germline V gene are LGHNT and FRNRAP. This chain's CDR3 is CASGFMAGGPTPGIYGTQYF. CDR3 bases: TGTGCTAGTGGTTTTATGGCGGGAGGGCCTACCCCGGGGATTTATGGTACGCAGTATTTT.

This clone is medium-sized by share. The rearrangement links TRBV30 to TRBJ2-2; D is perhaps TRBD2 (5 bases). The CDR3 loop spans 14 amino acids. V was shortened by 0 bases and J by 7 bases, with 12 bases between the two germline ends. The germline CDR1 and CDR2 sequences are GTSNPN and SVGIG (reference sequence). This chain's CDR3 is CAWSVPGVSGELFF. The DNA of the CDR3 is TGTGCCTGGAGTGTACCCGGGGTCAGCGGGGAGCTGTTTTTT.

The chain uses TRBV18 and TRBJ2-7; TRBD2 matches at 9 bases. Germline V gives CDR1 KGHSH, CDR2 LQKENI. This CDR3 has 17 residues. The V and J ends lost 3 bases and 4 bases, in that order; junction bases with no gene match: 13. In DNA form, the CDR3 reads TGTGCCAGCTCACCTAAATCCCTAGCGGGAACCCGATACGAGCAGTACTTC. It is translated as CASSPKSLAGTRYEQYF.

The chain joins TRBV5-5 to TRBJ2-5, with 7 nucleotides matching TRBD2. CDR1 is SGHKS and CDR2 is YYEKEE in the germline V gene (reference sequence). The CDR3 runs to 15 residues. Losses at the gene ends were 4 bases for V and 5 bases for J; bases not matched to a gene: 11. The CDR3 region has the DNA TGTGCCAGCAGCCCTGGACTAGTCGTTGCGGAGACCCAGTACTTC. Amino acid sequence: CASSPGLVVAETQYF. The complete variable domain, with remaining parts taken from reference TRBV5-5 and TRBJ2-5, reads DAGVTQSPTHLIKTRGQQVTLRCSPISGHKSVSWYQQVLGQGPQFIFQYYEKEERGRGNFPDRFSARQFPNYSSELNVNALLLGDSALYLCASSPGLVVAETQYFGPGTRLLVL.

The rearrangement links TRBV10-3 to TRBJ1-1; possible D gene TRBD1, 6 bases. Trimming removed 3 bases at V and 8 bases at J, with 13 bases between. This CDR3 contains 13 residues. The germline CDR1 and CDR2 sequences are ENHRY and SYGVKD. For the CDR3, the DNA is TGTGCCATCAGTGAATCGGGGGGCCGGGAAGCTTTCTTT. Protein: CAISESGGREAFF.

The chain couples TRBV10-3 to TRBJ1-5; the D is unclear. The CDR3 runs to 12 residues. V lost 6 bases to trimming and J lost 9 bases, with 12 bases between them. Looked up from germline, CDR1 is ENHRY and CDR2 is SYGVKD. As DNA, the CDR3 is TGTGCCATCAGCGAGGCGGTAGGGCCCCAGCATTTT. It yields the protein CAISEAVGPQHF.